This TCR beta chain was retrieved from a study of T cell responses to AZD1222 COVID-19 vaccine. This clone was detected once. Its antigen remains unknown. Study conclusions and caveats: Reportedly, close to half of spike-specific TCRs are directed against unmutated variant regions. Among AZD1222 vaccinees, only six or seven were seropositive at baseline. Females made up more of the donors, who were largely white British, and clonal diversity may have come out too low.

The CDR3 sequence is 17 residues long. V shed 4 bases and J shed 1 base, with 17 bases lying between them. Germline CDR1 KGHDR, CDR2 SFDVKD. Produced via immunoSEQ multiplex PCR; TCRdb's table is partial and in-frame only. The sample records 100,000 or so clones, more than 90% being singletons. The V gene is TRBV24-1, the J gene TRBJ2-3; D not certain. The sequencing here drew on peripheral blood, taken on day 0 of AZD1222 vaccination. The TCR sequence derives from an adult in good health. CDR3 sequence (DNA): TGTGCCACCAGTGACCCCGGAGTGGGTCCTGGCACAGATACGCAGTATTTT. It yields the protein CATSDPGVGPGTDTQYF.